A single sample gave rise to the 19 T cell receptor beta chains below, sequenced in a study of T-cell reconstitution after alpha-beta-depleted transplantation in children. Unique molecular identifiers were incorporated during preparation of the TCRbeta library. Using its own MiXCR run on the PCR reads, TCRdb lists one record per CDR3 protein. The profile shows about 230,000 distinct CDR3 sequences, about 9.2% of them singletons. The source material was PBMCs from the stem cell graft donor, sampled from the stem cell graft. These receptors all come from a human donor who donated a stem cell graft to a child with acute lymphoblastic leukemia.

V usage is TRBV11-2 and J usage is TRBJ2-7, with D uncertain. The ends were cut back, 5 bases at V and 6 bases at J, with 14 bases in the middle. Germline V gene data show CDR1 as SGHAT and CDR2 as FQNNGV. This CDR3 has 13 residues. In DNA, the CDR3 is TGTGCCAGCAGCGCCCGTTTGAAGGTCGAGCAGTACTTC. This codes for CASSARLKVEQYF.

Many counts were recorded for this clonotype. The rearrangement uses TRBV14 and TRBJ1-2; no clear D. V was cut by 3 bases and J by 7 bases, with 21 bases left in between. The CDR3 spans 16 residues. Germline V gene sequence: CDR1 SGHDN, CDR2 FVKESK. The CDR3 DNA is TGTGCCAGCAGCCATCCCCGGGGTACCCAGGTTGGTGGCTACACCTTC. Its translation: CASSHPRGTQVGGYTF.

Only a few counts were recorded for this clonotype. The CDR3 DNA reads TGTGCCAGCAGTTTAGTCTGGCGGGGGATCGGCGATACGCAGTATTTT. Translation: CASSLVWRGIGDTQYF. V gene TRBV27 combines with J gene TRBJ2-3; TRBD2 matches 7 bases. J gave up 6 bases and V 2 bases, and 11 bases lay outside the gene matches. This CDR3 is 16 amino acids long. Germline-derived CDR1 and CDR2 are MNHEY and SMNVEV (reference sequence).

This clonotype was detected a few times. The genes are TRBV20-1 and TRBJ1-3; D remains unclear. The CDR3 is 15 residues long. V was cut by 5 bases and J by 0 bases, with 14 bases left in between. Germline assignment: CDR1 DFQATT and CDR2 SNEGSKA (reference sequence). The CDR3 DNA sequence: TGCAGTGCTGATCTGGGCGGCAGCTCTGGAAACACCATATATTTT. Residues: CSADLGGSSGNTIYF.

The table lists this clonotype with a few counts. The chain couples TRBV5-1 to TRBJ1-2; the match to TRBD1 covers 11 bases. The CDR3 contains 15 residues. From germline, CDR1 is SGHRS and CDR2 YFSETQ. The V and J ends lost 0 bases and 5 bases, in that order; junction bases with no gene match: 3. This chain's CDR3 is CASSLDGQGAYGYTF. Written as DNA, the CDR3 is TGCGCCAGCAGCTTGGACGGACAGGGGGCGTATGGCTACACCTTC.

This clonotype has at least ten counts. The rearrangement links TRBV5-1 to TRBJ1-2; D uncertain. V lost 0 bases and J 8 bases, leaving 17 bases between the germline ends. This CDR3 contains 15 residues. Germline CDR1 reads SGHRS; CDR2 reads YFSETQ. The CDR3 sequence is CASSLGTDGYGGYTF. The CDR3 region has the DNA TGCGCCAGCAGCTTGGGAACGGACGGTTATGGCGGCTACACCTTC.

This clonotype occurred many times. This chain uses TRBV5-1 with TRBJ2-2, with D possibly matching TRBD1 (5 bases). Germline CDR1 SGHRS, CDR2 YFSETQ. Trimming stripped 0 bases from V and 0 bases from J, with 6 bases between. The CDR3 runs to 15 residues. CDR3 protein: CASSLEQANTGELFF. Here the CDR3 DNA reads TGCGCCAGCAGCTTGGAACAGGCGAACACCGGGGAGCTGTTTTTT. Based on the CDR3 plus reference TRBV5-1 and TRBJ2-2, the full variable domain is KAGVTQTPRYLIKTRGQQVTLSCSPISGHRSVSWYQQTPGQGLQFLFEYFSETQRNKGNFPGRFSGRQFSNSRSEMNVSTLELGDSALYLCASSLEQANTGELFFGEGSRLTVL.

This clonotype was recorded at least ten times. J is TRBJ1-1 and V is TRBV2, with D tentatively TRBD1 (5 bases). Germline CDR1 reads SNHLY; CDR2 reads FYNNEI. The CDR3 length is 18 residues. Trimming left V 2 bases short and J 5 bases short, with 24 bases between. CDR3 sequence reads: CASSERPIRVGGGTEAFF. In nucleotides, the CDR3 is TGTGCCAGCAGTGAACGGCCGATTAGGGTCGGCGGGGGAACTGAAGCTTTCTTT.

This clonotype has just a few counts. The chain links TRBV29-1 to TRBJ2-3; TRBD2 matches 13 bases. CDR1 and CDR2 (germline): SQVTM, ANQGSEA. The CDR3 runs 19 residues. The ends lost 2 bases at V and 2 bases at J; junction bases unmatched: 13. CDR3 coding DNA: TGCAGCGTTGAACGATTCCCGGGACTAGCGGGGATATACACAGATACGCAGTATTTT. Its translation: CSVERFPGLAGIYTDTQYF.

This clonotype has at least ten counts. The chain couples TRBV6-2 or TRBV6-3 to TRBJ1-2; no clear D. V was cut by 8 bases and J by 3 bases, with 4 bases left in between. Germline V CDR1 and CDR2: MNHEY, SVGEGT. The CDR3 has 10 residues. The DNA for the CDR3 is TGTGCCAGCGGGGACTATGGCTACACCTTC. This gives the protein CASGDYGYTF.

The genes are TRBV5-1 and TRBJ2-1; D possibly matches TRBD1 or TRBD2 (6 bases each). The length of the CDR3 is 15 residues. Trimming left V 4 bases short and J 11 bases short, with 22 bases between. Germline CDR1 reads SGHRS; CDR2 reads YFSETQ. In DNA, the CDR3 is TGCGCCAGCAGCCAAAATTCCGGGGGCCGGATAAAGCAGTTCTTC. Encoded protein: CASSQNSGGRIKQFF.

This clonotype was seen a handful of times. The rearrangement joins TRBV27 to TRBJ2-7, with 11 bases that match TRBD1. CDR1 and CDR2 from the germline V gene are MNHEY and SMNVEV (reference sequence). V lost 1 base to trimming and J lost 2 bases; unmatched junction nucleotides: 4. The CDR3 runs 16 residues. The CDR3 DNA follows: TGTGCCAGCAGTTTATTTGGGGACAGGGGGGCCTACGAGCAGTACTTC. Translation: CASSLFGDRGAYEQYF.

There are a few counts of this clonotype. V gene TRBV20-1 combines with J gene TRBJ2-1; 9 nucleotides line up with TRBD2. Unmatched junction bases numbered 6, after V lost 2 bases and J lost 1 base. The CDR3 contains 16 residues. Germline V lookup: CDR1 DFQATT, CDR2 SNEGSKA (reference sequence). The CDR3 DNA follows: TGCAGTGCTAGAATTGGGCTAGCGGGATCCTACAATGAGCAGTTCTTC. Translated: CSARIGLAGSYNEQFF.

This clonotype has more than one count but fewer than ten. The chain links TRBV10-2 to TRBJ2-7; no clear D gene. This CDR3 is built from 14 residues. Germline-derived CDR1 and CDR2 are WSHSY and SAAADI. With 4 bases removed from V and 5 bases from J, the gap between germline ends came to 15 bases. The CDR3 loop reads CASSGTSLHDEQYF. In nucleotides, the CDR3 is TGCGCCAGCAGTGGGACGTCTCTCCATGACGAGCAGTACTTC.

This clonotype showed up just a few times. This chain connects TRBV5-1 to TRBJ1-2, with D possibly matching TRBD1 (6 bases). Germline CDR1 and CDR2: SGHRS and YFSETQ. The germline V and J ends were trimmed by 0 bases and 2 bases, with 11 bases remaining between them. The CDR3 runs to 15 residues. The CDR3 DNA reads as TGCGCCAGCAGCTTGGGCGGGGGCGTCAACTATGGCTACACCTTC. Amino acids: CASSLGGGVNYGYTF.

The chain recombines TRBV11-1 with TRBJ2-7; 12 positions agree with TRBD2. Germline V gene sequence: CDR1 SGHAT, CDR2 FQDESV (reference sequence). The length of the CDR3 is 18 residues. Germline trimming cut 1 base from V and 0 bases from J; bases unmatched to any gene: 7. The CDR3: CASSLGLAGGPRSYEQYF. The CDR3 bases are TGTGCCAGCAGCTTAGGGCTAGCGGGGGGGCCCCGCTCCTACGAGCAGTACTTC.

The J gene is TRBJ2-1, the V gene TRBV4-3; TRBD1 aligns across 9 bases. The germline CDR1 and CDR2 sequences are LGHNA and YSLEER. CDR3 length: 16 residues. J gave up 0 bases and V 5 bases, and 5 bases lay outside the gene matches. The CDR3 DNA is TGCGCCAGCAGCATAGAGACAGGGGGCTCCTACAATGAGCAGTTCTTC. The encoded protein is CASSIETGGSYNEQFF.

This chain links TRBV3-1 with TRBJ1-2; D may be TRBD1 (5 bases). The CDR3 has 17 residues. The V gene lost 4 bases and the J gene lost 3 bases, with 21 bases spanning the gap. Germline V CDR1 and CDR2: LGHDT, YNNKEL (reference sequence). In nucleotides, the CDR3 is TGTGCCAGCAGCCCCATTGCGGTAACGGTAGGGGACTATGGCTACACCTTC. The encoded protein is CASSPIAVTVGDYGYTF.

This clonotype occurred many times. This chain links TRBV21-1 with TRBJ2-7; the DNA was not used to check the table's D call, TRBD2. TRBV21-1 is designated a pseudogene. The CDR3 is 17 residues long. The CDR3 region is CASSTGPSGGPGDEQYF. The DNA for the CDR3 is TGTGCCAGCAGTACCGGCCCTAGCGGGGGGCCTGGGGACGAGCAGTACTTC.